These 27 T cell receptor beta chains were sequenced from one sample in a study of T cells in tuberculosis. After thawing and overnight rest, PBMC were stained with GMM-loaded CD1B tetramer, viability dye and anti-CD3 for sorting. C32 glucose monomycolate from Rhodococcus equi was loaded onto the CD1B tetramers. Only in-frame clones appear in the TCRdb table, and some are missing; sequencing was by immunoSEQ multiplex PCR. The table shows about 58,000 clones, with around 90% occurring only once. Sequencing input: CD1b-GMM tetramer-negative cells sorted from PBMCs. These receptors were obtained from an adult woman with latent tuberculosis.

The gene calls are TRBV7-2 and TRBJ1-4, with D possibly TRBD1 on 6 matching bases. Trimming shortened V by 1 base and J by 8 bases, and 14 bases separated the two germline ends. The CDR3 sequence is 15 residues long. Germline V gives CDR1 SGHTA, CDR2 FQGNSA. In nucleotides, the CDR3 is TGTGCCAGCAGCTTAGTCCCAGGGGCCGGGGAAAAACTGTTTTTT. It yields the protein CASSLVPGAGEKLFF.

The V gene is TRBV5-1, the J gene TRBJ2-3; D uncertain. CDR1 SGHRS and CDR2 YFSETQ come from the germline V gene. Deletions cut 5 bases from V and 3 bases from J, with 7 bases between. The CDR3 is 12 residues long. Here the CDR3 DNA reads TGCGCCAGCAGGTCCGTTACAGATACGCAGTATTTT. It yields the protein CASRSVTDTQYF.

This rearrangement joins TRBV4-3 to TRBJ1-6; D remains ambiguous. The CDR3 loop spans 15 amino acids. Germline V CDR1 and CDR2: LGHNA, YSLEER. The V and J ends lost 2 bases and 7 bases respectively, with 12 bases between them. The CDR3 DNA is TGCGCCAGCAGCCAAAATATCGACGGGAATTCACCCCTCCACTTT. Its protein is CASSQNIDGNSPLHF.

The rearrangement joins TRBV28 to TRBJ1-6; 8 bases line up with TRBD1. V gave up 4 bases and J gave up 7 bases; unmatched junction bases: 9. Germline V CDR1 and CDR2: MDHEN, SYDVKM. The CDR3 is 16 amino acids. The CDR3 DNA reads TGTGCCAGCAGTTCCGGACAGGGTTCTGGCAATTCACCCCTCCACTTT. It translates to CASSSGQGSGNSPLHF. Supplemented by reference TRBV28 and TRBJ1-6, the full variable domain reads DVKVTQSSRYLVKRTGEKVFLECVQDMDHENMFWYRQDPGLGLRLIYFSYDVKMKEKGDIPEGYSVSREKKERFSLILESASTNQTSMYLCASSSGQGSGNSPLHFGNGTRLTVT.

The chain couples TRBV4-2 to TRBJ2-1, with 9 bases lining up with TRBD1. The CDR3 has 15 amino acids. Germline CDR1 and CDR2: LGHNA and YNFKEQ. Trimming took 3 bases from V and 3 from J; bases not matched to a gene: 3. The CDR3 region has the DNA TGTGCCAGCAGCCAGCAGACAGGGGGCTACAATGAGCAGTTCTTC. It yields the protein CASSQQTGGYNEQFF.

This chain uses TRBV4-1 with TRBJ2-7, with 12 nucleotides matching TRBD2. CDR1 is MGHRA and CDR2 is YSYEKL in the germline V gene. V shed 1 base, J shed 3 bases, and the junction held 1 base outside the gene matches. CDR3 length: 15 residues. The CDR3 DNA is TGCGCCAGCAGCCAAGGGACTAGCGGGGACTACGAGCAGTACTTC. Its protein product is CASSQGTSGDYEQYF.

The chain has TRBV5-5 and TRBJ2-1; 10 bases match TRBD1. The germline gives CDR1 SGHKS, CDR2 YYEKEE (reference sequence). After removal of 6 bases from V and 4 bases from J, the junction contained 7 bases not matched to a gene. This CDR3 is built from 15 residues. CDR3 in DNA: TGTGCCAGCACCAGGGACAGGGGCTGGTACAATGAGCAGTTCTTC. Translation gives CASTRDRGWYNEQFF.

The chain recombines TRBV19 with TRBJ1-1, with D unresolved. The V gene's germline CDR1 is LNHDA and CDR2 SQIVND (reference sequence). The CDR3 contains 13 residues. The V end lost 11 bases, the J end lost 0 bases, and 13 bases lay between the germline ends. The CDR3 is CAVSSTLNTEAFF. DNA of the CDR3: TGTGCCGTATCTTCGACACTGAACACTGAAGCTTTCTTT.

The rearrangement links TRBV19 to TRBJ1-3; possibly TRBD1 for D (6 bases). Trimming pared 2 bases from V and 1 base from J, leaving 9 bases between. Germline V gene lookup returns CDR1 LNHDA and CDR2 SQIVND (reference sequence). The length of the CDR3 is 15 residues. Here the CDR3 reads CASSITGISGNTIYF. The CDR3 DNA is TGTGCCAGTAGTATAACAGGGATATCTGGAAACACCATATATTTT.

The chain is built from TRBV27 and TRBJ2-7, with D maybe TRBD2 (6 bases). The CDR3 is 14 amino acids. Trimming removed 6 bases at V and 0 bases at J, with 12 bases between. The V gene's germline CDR1 is MNHEY and CDR2 SMNVEV (reference sequence). CDR3 DNA: TGTGCCAGCAGCCATGCGGGGAGCTCCTACGAGCAGTACTTC. Translating gives CASSHAGSSYEQYF.

Comment on this clone: Other DNA sequences from this sample encode an identical CDR3 as well. This chain uses TRBV19 with TRBJ2-7, with 11 positions matching TRBD1. This CDR3 comprises 15 residues. Trimming at V came to 5 bases and at J to 4 bases, leaving 7 bases not matched to a gene. CDR1 LNHDA and CDR2 SQIVND come from the germline V gene (reference sequence). The CDR3 loop reads CASSLPGQGVYEQYF. The CDR3 bases are TGTGCCAGTAGTCTTCCGGGACAGGGGGTTTACGAGCAGTACTTC.

The CDR3 spells CASSIQGMDYEQYF. In DNA form, the CDR3 reads TGTGCCAGCAGCATACAGGGTATGGACTACGAGCAGTACTTC. The chain has TRBV7-9 and TRBJ2-7; D possibly corresponds to TRBD1 (6 bases). Trimming removed 5 bases from V and 3 bases from J, with 14 bases in between. Germline assignment: CDR1 SEHNR and CDR2 FQNEAQ (reference sequence). CDR3 length equals 14 residues. Together with reference TRBV7-9 and TRBJ2-7, the CDR3 gives the full variable domain: DTGVSQNPRHKITKRGQNVTFRCDPISEHNRLYWYRQTLGQGPEFLTYFQNEAQLEKSRLLSDRFSAERPKGSFSTLEIQRTEQGDSAMYLCASSIQGMDYEQYFGPGTRLTVT.

The J gene is TRBJ2-3, the V gene TRBV29-1; D might be TRBD1 (5 bases). Germline CDR1 and CDR2: SQVTM and ANQGSEA. There are 13 residues in the CDR3. Trimming pared 6 bases from V and 4 bases from J, leaving 14 bases between. The CDR3 DNA follows: TGCAGCGTCACCTGGGGCCCCGCAGATACGCAGTATTTT. Amino acid sequence: CSVTWGPADTQYF.

The rearrangement uses TRBV5-6 and TRBJ2-1; 13 bases fit TRBD2. The germline V gene has CDR1 SGHDT and CDR2 YYEEEE. This CDR3 region has 15 residues. With V trimmed by 1 base and J by 10 bases, 5 bases remained unmatched. The CDR3 nucleotides are TGTGCCAGCAGCTTGAGACTAGCGGGGGGAGAAGAGCAGTTCTTC. Translation: CASSLRLAGGEEQFF. Together with reference TRBV5-6 and TRBJ2-1, the CDR3 gives the full variable domain: DAGVTQSPTHLIKTRGQQVTLRCSPKSGHDTVSWYQQALGQGPQFIFQYYEEEERQRGNFPDRFSGHQFPNYSSELNVNALLLGDSALYLCASSLRLAGGEEQFFGPGTRLTVL.

The chain links TRBV6-5 to TRBJ1-5; D is unresolved. The V end was cut by 5 bases, the J end by 0 bases, with 8 bases between. The germline CDR1 and CDR2 sequences are MNHEY and SVGAGI. The CDR3 spans 14 residues. CDR3 bases: TGTGCCAGCAGTCATGACATTAGCAATCAGCCCCAGCATTTT. As protein: CASSHDISNQPQHF.

This rearrangement joins TRBV28 to TRBJ2-7; 9 positions agree with TRBD1. Germline values: CDR1 MDHEN, CDR2 SYDVKM. The junction had 12 bases not matched to a gene; V was cut back by 6 bases and J by 3 bases. The CDR3 is 16 residues long. The CDR3 sequence: CASRIEPGTGIYEQYF. CDR3 bases: TGTGCCAGCAGAATAGAACCGGGGACAGGGATCTACGAGCAGTACTTC.

V gene TRBV7-9 combines with J gene TRBJ2-5; possibly TRBD2 for D (6 bases). CDR3 size: 15 residues. The ends were cut back, 5 bases at V and 2 bases at J, with 15 bases in the middle. Germline V gives CDR1 SEHNR, CDR2 FQNEAQ (reference sequence). CDR3 region: CASSPPGVDQETQYF. The CDR3 DNA is TGTGCCAGCAGCCCCCCGGGAGTAGATCAAGAGACCCAGTACTTC.

CDR3 amino acids: CASSLTQGQQETQYF. The DNA for the CDR3 is TGTGCCAGCAGCTTAACGCAGGGACAGCAAGAGACCCAGTACTTC. The V call is TRBV7-9, the J call TRBJ2-5, with 7 bases that match TRBD1. In germline, CDR1 is SEHNR, CDR2 FQNEAQ (reference sequence). The CDR3 is made up of 15 amino acids. V dropped 2 bases and J dropped 2; count of bases not matched to a gene: 5.

This chain links TRBV7-9 with TRBJ2-5; TRBD2 matches at 8 bases. V lost 3 bases to trimming and J lost 2 bases; unmatched junction nucleotides: 8. In germline, CDR1 is SEHNR, CDR2 FQNEAQ (reference sequence). This CDR3 is 16 amino acids long. CDR3 amino acids: CASSFSGGGTQETQYF. CDR3 nucleotides: TGTGCCAGCAGCTTTAGTGGCGGGGGGACTCAAGAGACCCAGTACTTC.

The chain couples TRBV5-6 to TRBJ1-1; unclear D gene. CDR1 is SGHDT and CDR2 is YYEEEE in the germline V gene. V gave up 4 bases and J gave up 1 base, with 11 bases separating them. This CDR3 has 14 amino acids. DNA for the CDR3: TGTGCCAGCAGCCCCTTTGCGGGGAACACTGAAGCTTTCTTT. Protein product: CASSPFAGNTEAFF.

The genes are TRBV7-3 and TRBJ2-2; D call uncertain. V was shortened by 2 bases and J by 6 bases, with 10 bases between the two germline ends. The CDR3 runs 14 residues. Germline CDR1 and CDR2: SGHTA and FQGTGA. CDR3 protein: CASSLVRPAGELFF. As DNA, the CDR3 is TGTGCCAGCAGCTTAGTTCGTCCGGCCGGGGAGCTGTTTTTT.

The V gene is TRBV7-9, the J gene TRBJ1-1; no clear D. CDR1 SEHNR and CDR2 FQNEAQ come from the germline V gene (reference sequence). There are 14 residues in the CDR3. The V end lost 5 bases, the J end lost 6 bases, and 16 bases lay between the germline ends. The chain's CDR3 is CASSPREIEPEAFF. For the CDR3, the DNA is TGTGCCAGCAGCCCTCGAGAGATCGAGCCTGAAGCTTTCTTT.

This chain connects TRBV7-9 to TRBJ1-2; maybe TRBD1 (5 bases). The germline CDR1 and CDR2 sequences are SEHNR and FQNEAQ (reference sequence). V was trimmed by 1 base and J by 4 bases, leaving 7 bases between them. The CDR3 totals 13 residues. This CDR3 reads CASSLDRLYGYTF. The CDR3 bases are TGTGCCAGCAGCTTAGACAGGCTCTATGGCTACACCTTC.

The chain joins TRBV19 to TRBJ1-5; 10 bases fit TRBD1. This CDR3 is 15 amino acids long. Trimming cost V 7 bases and J 7 bases; bases outside gene matches: 10. CDR1 and CDR2 (germline): LNHDA, SQIVND (reference sequence). The DNA of the CDR3 is TGTGCCAGTAATCCTAAGGGACAGGGGATGCAGCCCCAGCATTTT. Translation: CASNPKGQGMQPQHF.

The chain uses TRBV4-3 and TRBJ2-1, with 14 nucleotides matching TRBD2. The germline V gene encodes CDR1 LGHNA and CDR2 YSLEER. V trimming: 0 bases; J trimming: 9 bases; junction bases outside the gene matches: 1. The CDR3 is made up of 15 amino acids. DNA of the CDR3: TGCGCCAGCAGCCAAGAGACTAGCGGGAGGGTTGAGCAGTTCTTC. Its translation: CASSQETSGRVEQFF.

CDR3 sequence reads: CASSQEFLSPSGNTIYF. In DNA form, the CDR3 reads TGTGCCAGCAGCCAAGAGTTCTTATCCCCCTCTGGAAACACCATATATTTT. V and J are TRBV4-2 and TRBJ1-3; D is undetermined. The V gene's germline CDR1 is LGHNA and CDR2 YNFKEQ. There are 17 residues in the CDR3. The germline V and J ends were trimmed by 0 bases and 0 bases, with 12 bases remaining between them.

This clone was seen only a few times. This chain uses TRBV4-3 with TRBJ2-3; 8 bases map to TRBD1. Germline loops: CDR1 LGHNA, CDR2 YSLEER. The CDR3 length is 16 residues. The V and J ends lost 0 bases and 6 bases, in that order; junction bases with no gene match: 8. CDR3 residues: CASSQDPTGGADTQYF. DNA for the CDR3: TGCGCCAGCAGCCAAGATCCTACAGGGGGTGCGGATACGCAGTATTTT.